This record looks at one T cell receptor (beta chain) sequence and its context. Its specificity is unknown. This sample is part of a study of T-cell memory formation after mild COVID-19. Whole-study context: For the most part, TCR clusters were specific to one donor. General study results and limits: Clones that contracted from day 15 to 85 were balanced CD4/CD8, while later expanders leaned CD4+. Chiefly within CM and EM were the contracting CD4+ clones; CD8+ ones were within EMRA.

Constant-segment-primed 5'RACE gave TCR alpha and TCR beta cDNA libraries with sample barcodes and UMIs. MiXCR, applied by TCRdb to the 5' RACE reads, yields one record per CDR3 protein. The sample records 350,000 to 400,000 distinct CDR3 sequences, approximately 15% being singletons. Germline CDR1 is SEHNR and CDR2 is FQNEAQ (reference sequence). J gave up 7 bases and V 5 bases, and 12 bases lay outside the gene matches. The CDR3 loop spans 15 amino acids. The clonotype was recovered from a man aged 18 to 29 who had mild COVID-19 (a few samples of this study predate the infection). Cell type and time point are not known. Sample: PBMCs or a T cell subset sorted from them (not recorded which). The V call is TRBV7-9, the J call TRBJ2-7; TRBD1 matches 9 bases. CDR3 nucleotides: TGTGCCAGCAGCGGGACAGGGATCCTACGTCTGGAGCAGTACTTC. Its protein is CASSGTGILRLEQYF.